One and the same sample provided the 30 T cell receptor beta chains below, sequenced in a study of blood T cell repertoires in COVID-19. TCRdb's copy holds only in-frame clones and misses some; the assay was immunoSEQ multiplex PCR. This sample has tens of thousands of clones, with 90% found just once. Material for sequencing was peripheral blood. The receptors were gathered from a man aged 50-59 years with COVID-19, enrolled during active disease.

This chain connects TRBV4-3 to TRBJ2-5; weak D call: TRBD2 (5 bases). The CDR3 sequence is 14 residues long. CDR1 and CDR2 (germline): LGHNA, YSLEER. V was trimmed by 1 base and J by 2 bases, leaving 8 bases between them. The CDR3 spells CASSQAAGQETQYF. The CDR3 coding sequence is TGCGCCAGCAGCCAAGCGGCGGGTCAAGAGACCCAGTACTTC.

This clone appeared a few times. The chain links TRBV4-2 to TRBJ2-1, with D possibly matching TRBD1 (6 bases). Per germline, CDR1 LGHNA and CDR2 YNFKEQ. V was clipped by 0 bases and J by 0 bases, with 12 bases between them. The CDR3 is 17 residues long. The DNA of the CDR3 is TGTGCCAGCAGCCAAGAGGCCAGGGGTCCCTCCTACAATGAGCAGTTCTTC. Its protein product is CASSQEARGPSYNEQFF.

The chain couples TRBV12-3 or TRBV12-4 to TRBJ1-5; 8 bases align to TRBD1. The junction had 1 base not matched to a gene; V was cut back by 4 bases and J by 5 bases. CDR3 length equals 13 residues. In nucleotides, the CDR3 is TGTGCCAGCAGTTGGACAGGGTATCAGCCCCAGCATTTT. Translating it yields CASSWTGYQPQHF.

The V gene is TRBV19, the J gene TRBJ2-2; 7 bases line up with TRBD1. The CDR3 is 16 residues long. The V gene end was trimmed by 4 bases and the J gene end by 3 bases; junction bases not matched to a gene: 8. Germline CDR1 LNHDA, CDR2 SQIVND (reference sequence). CDR3 residues: CASSRANRGDTGELFF. In DNA, the CDR3 is TGTGCCAGTAGTAGGGCGAACAGGGGAGACACCGGGGAGCTGTTTTTT.

J is TRBJ2-5 and V is TRBV9; TRBD1 matches at 7 bases. Trimming took 0 bases from V and 3 from J; bases not matched to a gene: 2. The CDR3 has 14 amino acids. Germline CDR1 is SGDLS and CDR2 is YYNGEE. This CDR3 reads CASSVEGQKETQYF. CDR3 nucleotide sequence: TGTGCCAGCAGCGTAGAGGGACAGAAAGAGACCCAGTACTTC.

The CDR3 sequence: CASRATGTGENQPQHF. The CDR3 DNA follows: TGTGCCAGTAGAGCTACGGGGACAGGCGAGAATCAGCCCCAGCATTTT. The genes are TRBV19 and TRBJ1-5; 8 bases fit TRBD1. The CDR3 runs 16 residues. Unmatched junction bases numbered 11, after V lost 6 bases and J lost 4 bases. Germline CDR1 and CDR2: LNHDA and SQIVND (reference sequence).

The rearrangement links TRBV10-3 to TRBJ2-2, with 9 bases identical to TRBD1. This CDR3 has 18 amino acids. Germline V gene data show CDR1 as ENHRY and CDR2 as SYGVKD. V lost 2 bases and J lost 1; bases outside the gene matches: 8. This chain's CDR3 is CAISETQPGQGNTGELFF. The CDR3 bases are TGTGCCATCAGTGAGACCCAGCCGGGACAGGGGAACACCGGGGAGCTGTTTTTT.

This rearrangement joins TRBV4-1 to TRBJ1-6, with 8 nucleotides matching TRBD1. CDR1 MGHRA and CDR2 YSYEKL come from the germline V gene. This CDR3 contains 15 residues. The V segment lost 2 bases and the J segment 13 bases; nucleotides outside the gene matches: 10. CDR3 protein: CASSQPLRTGSPLHF. DNA for the CDR3: TGCGCCAGCAGCCAACCCCTAAGGACAGGGTCGCCCCTCCACTTT.

This rearrangement joins TRBV5-4 to TRBJ1-2; weak D call: TRBD1 (5 bases). The V gene's germline CDR1 is SGHNT and CDR2 YYREEE (reference sequence). The CDR3 extends over 16 amino acids. Trimming removed 4 bases from V and 4 bases from J, with 20 bases in between. As DNA, the CDR3 is TGTGCCAGCAGCCCCTCCGGGGGAGGGGCCGGCTATGGCTACACCTTC. It translates to CASSPSGGGAGYGYTF.

This clone was observed a handful of times. The chain carries TRBV15 and TRBJ1-2, with 10 bases that match TRBD1. V shed 5 bases and J 1 base; nucleotides not matched to a gene: 1. Germline CDR1 is LNHNV and CDR2 is YYDKDF (reference sequence). CDR3 length equals 14 residues. The CDR3 loop is CATSGDRGNYGYTF. The CDR3 coding sequence is TGTGCCACCAGCGGGGACAGGGGTAACTATGGCTACACCTTC.

V and J are TRBV19 and TRBJ1-1, with D possibly matching TRBD1 (5 bases). The CDR3 covers 14 residues. V lost 7 bases, J lost 0 bases, and 12 bases lay in between. Germline assignment: CDR1 LNHDA and CDR2 SQIVND (reference sequence). The CDR3 sequence: CASIPDTMNTEAFF. DNA for the CDR3: TGTGCCAGTATCCCGGACACTATGAACACTGAAGCTTTCTTT.

The CDR3: CASRPGSYGYTF. DNA of the CDR3: TGTGCCAGCAGGCCCGGGAGCTATGGCTACACCTTC. The chain carries TRBV12-3 or TRBV12-4 and TRBJ1-2; the D is unclear. V dropped 6 bases and J dropped 4 bases, with 9 bases sitting between them. The CDR3 runs to 12 residues.

The genes are TRBV2 and TRBJ1-1, with TRBD1 identical over 7 bases. This CDR3 is built from 14 residues. With 1 base clipped from V and 9 bases from J, the junction kept 8 bases outside the gene matches. Germline V lookup: CDR1 SNHLY, CDR2 FYNNEI. For the CDR3, the DNA is TGTGCCAGCAGTGAAGGGACAGGAGTTCATAAAGCTTTCTTT. The encoded protein is CASSEGTGVHKAFF. The whole variable domain, filled in from reference TRBV2 and TRBJ1-1, reads EPEVTQTPSHQVTQMGQEVILRCVPISNHLYFYWYRQILGQKVEFLVSFYNNEISEKSEIFDDQFSVERPDGSNFTLKIRSTKLEDSAMYFCASSEGTGVHKAFFGQGTRLTVV.

The CDR3 reads CASSLGALAGGRGNEQFF. The DNA for the CDR3 is TGTGCCAGCAGCTTAGGGGCCTTAGCGGGAGGTCGGGGCAATGAGCAGTTCTTC. V is TRBV11-2 and J is TRBJ2-1, with 10 bases matching TRBD2. The CDR3 is 18 amino acids. The J segment lost 6 bases and the V segment lost 1 base, leaving 12 bases of the junction unmatched. The germline gives CDR1 SGHAT, CDR2 FQNNGV.

This clone came up a few times. The chain employs TRBV5-4 and TRBJ1-2; 7 positions agree with TRBD1. Germline values: CDR1 SGHNT, CDR2 YYREEE (reference sequence). CDR3 length: 13 residues. With 5 bases clipped from V and 3 bases from J, the junction kept 4 bases outside the gene matches. CDR3 nucleotides: TGTGCCAGCAGTTTTGACAGGGACTATGGCTACACCTTC. It is translated as CASSFDRDYGYTF.

V gene TRBV5-1 combines with J gene TRBJ2-3, with 9 nucleotides matching TRBD2. V was pared by 4 bases and J by 6 bases, with 9 bases of the junction left unmatched. Germline V CDR1 and CDR2: SGHRS, YFSETQ. CDR3 length equals 15 residues. The CDR3 region has the DNA TGCGCCAGCAGCAGTATAGCGGGGGTTATCGATACGCAGTATTTT. As protein: CASSSIAGVIDTQYF.

The V gene is TRBV5-1, the J gene TRBJ2-7, with TRBD2 identical over 13 bases. V trimming: 3 bases; J trimming: 7 bases; junction bases outside the gene matches: 13. The CDR3 consists of 17 residues. Germline CDR1 reads SGHRS; CDR2 reads YFSETQ. In DNA form, the CDR3 reads TGCGCCAGCAGCTGGGACGGCGGACTAGCGGGAGTGGGAGAGCAGTACTTC. Encoded protein: CASSWDGGLAGVGEQYF.

The chain is built from TRBV2 and TRBJ1-3; TRBD1 matches 9 bases. CDR1 is SNHLY and CDR2 is FYNNEI in the germline V gene. The CDR3 spans 16 residues. J lost 4 bases, V lost 3 bases, and 7 bases had no gene match. The CDR3 DNA sequence: TGTGCCAGCAGTGATTTACAGGGGGCGTCGGGAAACACCATATATTTT. Amino acids: CASSDLQGASGNTIYF.

The J gene is TRBJ1-1, the V gene TRBV5-5, with TRBD1 matching 7 bases. Germline trimming cut 0 bases from V and 6 bases from J; bases unmatched to any gene: 5. This CDR3 contains 14 residues. In germline, CDR1 is SGHKS, CDR2 YYEKEE (reference sequence). The CDR3 DNA sequence: TGTGCCAGCAGCTTGGGGACAGGCCCGTCTGAAGCTTTCTTT. Translating gives CASSLGTGPSEAFF.

The V call is TRBV6-5, the J call TRBJ1-1; D perhaps matches TRBD1 (6 bases). The length of the CDR3 is 15 residues. V lost 6 bases and J 0 bases, leaving 14 bases between the germline ends. The germline V gene has CDR1 MNHEY and CDR2 SVGAGI. CDR3 sequence (DNA): TGTGCCAGCAGCCGCCCGGGACACATGAACACTGAAGCTTTCTTT. This sequence encodes CASSRPGHMNTEAFF.

In nucleotides, the CDR3 is TGTGCCAGCAGTGATCCAACAGGGGGCTGGAATCAGCCCCAGCATTTT. This codes for CASSDPTGGWNQPQHF. This chain joins TRBV25-1 and TRBJ1-5; 9 bases align to TRBD1. The germline V gene encodes CDR1 MGHDK and CDR2 SYGVNS. V was pared by 3 bases and J by 4 bases, with 7 bases of the junction left unmatched. This CDR3 is built from 16 residues.

This chain joins TRBV7-9 and TRBJ2-1, with 8 bases matching TRBD2. J gave up 10 bases and V 4 bases, and 9 bases lay outside the gene matches. The CDR3 extends over 14 amino acids. Per the germline V gene, CDR1 is SEHNR and CDR2 is FQNEAQ (reference sequence). In DNA form, the CDR3 reads TGTGCCAGCAGCTCTCTTCGGGAGGGCCTCGAGCAGTTCTTC. It yields the protein CASSSLREGLEQFF.

The gene calls are TRBV19 and TRBJ2-3; TRBD2 aligns across 8 bases. Losses at the gene ends were 6 bases for V and 3 bases for J; bases not matched to a gene: 5. The germline V gene has CDR1 LNHDA and CDR2 SQIVND (reference sequence). This CDR3 has 14 residues. The CDR3 sequence is CASRSGSSTDTQYF. CDR3 nucleotide sequence: TGTGCCAGTAGAAGCGGGAGTTCGACAGATACGCAGTATTTT.

The chain has TRBV18 and TRBJ2-5; D gene ambiguous. The CDR3 totals 14 residues. Germline assignment: CDR1 KGHSH and CDR2 LQKENI. V was cut by 0 bases and J by 4 bases, with 9 bases left in between. CDR3 coding DNA: TGTGCCAGCTCACCACCGGGCAGGCCAGAGACCCAGTACTTC. Translating gives CASSPPGRPETQYF.

This rearrangement joins TRBV2 to TRBJ2-1, with 11 bases lining up with TRBD2. Unmatched junction bases numbered 6, after V lost 4 bases and J lost 7 bases. In germline, CDR1 is SNHLY, CDR2 FYNNEI. CDR3 length: 15 amino acids. CDR3 nucleotide sequence: TGTGCCAGCAGTGGTGGTAGCGGGAGGGGTAATGAGCAGTTCTTC. Its translation: CASSGGSGRGNEQFF.

The rearrangement links TRBV7-9 to TRBJ1-1, with 9 bases matching TRBD1. This CDR3 has 14 amino acids. V trimming: 5 bases; J trimming: 7 bases; junction bases outside the gene matches: 8. CDR1 SEHNR and CDR2 FQNEAQ come from the germline V gene (reference sequence). This CDR3 reads CASSQNRGLNEAFF. In nucleotides, the CDR3 is TGTGCCAGCAGCCAAAACAGGGGGCTTAATGAAGCTTTCTTT.

The CDR3 coding sequence is TGTGCCAGCAGTGAACGAAGAGGGGGCTTGGAGACCCAGTACTTC. Translation: CASSERRGGLETQYF. This rearrangement joins TRBV2 to TRBJ2-5, with 7 bases lining up with TRBD1. This CDR3 is 15 amino acids long. With V trimmed by 2 bases and J by 5 bases, 8 bases remained unmatched. The germline gives CDR1 SNHLY, CDR2 FYNNEI.

The chain employs TRBV7-8 and TRBJ2-7; the match to TRBD2 covers 14 bases. The CDR3 runs 17 residues. Germline V gene sequence: CDR1 SGHVS, CDR2 FQNEAQ. After removal of 4 bases from V and 2 bases from J, the junction contained 7 bases not matched to a gene. CDR3 residues: CASSWGLAGVATYEQYF. Here the CDR3 DNA reads TGTGCCAGCAGCTGGGGACTAGCGGGAGTGGCAACCTACGAGCAGTACTTC.

The V call is TRBV4-1, the J call TRBJ2-5; TRBD1 might be the D (6 bases). V shed 0 bases and J shed 4 bases, with 21 bases lying between them. Germline V gives CDR1 MGHRA, CDR2 YSYEKL. The CDR3 runs to 18 residues. Here the CDR3 DNA reads TGCGCCAGCAGCCAAGACCGTCCTACAGGGTATCGGGTAGAGACCCAGTACTTC. The encoded protein is CASSQDRPTGYRVETQYF.

V is TRBV5-1 and J is TRBJ2-7; TRBD2 matches 8 bases. The CDR3 has 14 amino acids. V lost 4 bases, J lost 3 bases, and 6 bases stayed unmatched. The germline V gene has CDR1 SGHRS and CDR2 YFSETQ. CDR3 loop: CASSEAGVSYEQYF. The CDR3 nucleotides read TGCGCCAGCAGCGAAGCGGGAGTTAGCTACGAGCAGTACTTC. The full variable domain, completed using reference TRBV5-1 and TRBJ2-7, is KAGVTQTPRYLIKTRGQQVTLSCSPISGHRSVSWYQQTPGQGLQFLFEYFSETQRNKGNFPGRFSGRQFSNSRSEMNVSTLELGDSALYLCASSEAGVSYEQYFGPGTRLTVT.